The 19 T cell receptor beta chains below come from one sample, sequenced in a study of T cells in Graves' hyperthyroidism and ophthalmopathy (dated by TCRdb to about 2019). The receptor library was made with multiplex PCR. This sample was sequenced with an Illumina HiSeq 2000. TCR beta CDR3 regions were amplified from RNA transcripts. The TCR CDR3 was subjected to a first round of RT-PCR using the HTBI primer set and the Qiagen OneStep RT-PCR kit. TCRdb trimmed the raw reads at Q25, called clones with MiXCR and kept productive beta chains. CDR3 protein duplicates are merged, each entry listing the most common genes and DNA. The sample table holds 600,000 to 750,000 distinct CDR3 sequences, of which roughly 17% were seen once. The ten largest clones add up to less than 20% of the sample. The material sequenced was blood. Receptor source: a man aged 50-59 years with Graves' hyperthyroidism.

The V call is TRBV3-1, the J call TRBJ2-5; 8 bases align to TRBD1. Matching the DNA end better, TRBJ2-7 makes the J call doubtful. The CDR3 consists of 15 residues. The germline V gene encodes CDR1 LGHDT and CDR2 YNNKEL (reference sequence). The CDR3 region has the DNA TGTGCCAGCAGCCAAGGGACAGGGTACCGCTACGAGCAGTACTTC. As protein: CASSQGTGYRYEQYF.

The table lists this clonotype with many counts. CDR3 sequence (DNA): TGTGCCACCAGTGACCCAGGACGGCCGAACACCGGGGAGCTGTTTTTT. Its protein is CATSDPGRPNTGELFF. The chain is built from TRBV24-1 and TRBJ2-2; D unresolved. The CDR3 loop spans 16 amino acids. CDR1 is KGHDR and CDR2 is SFDVKD in the germline V gene. The V end lost 4 bases, the J end lost 0 bases, and 11 bases lay between the germline ends.

The CDR3 coding sequence is TGCGCCAGCAGCCAAGATTTCAGGGATTCACCCCTCCACTTT. Translated, it gives CASSQDFRDSPLHF. This rearrangement joins TRBV4-1 to TRBJ1-6, with a tentative D call TRBD1 (5 bases). The CDR3 consists of 14 residues. Trimming took 0 bases from V and 8 from J, leaving 8 bases between them. Germline CDR1 and CDR2: MGHRA and YSYEKL.

This chain connects TRBV27 to TRBJ2-7; maybe TRBD2 (5 bases). V lost 6 bases to trimming and J lost 3 bases, with 18 bases between them. The V gene's germline CDR1 is MNHEY and CDR2 SMNVEV (reference sequence). CDR3 size: 15 residues. This CDR3 reads CASSPTPFGNYEQYF. The CDR3 DNA reads TGTGCCAGCAGCCCGACTCCCTTCGGGAACTACGAGCAGTACTTC.

This chain joins TRBV9 and TRBJ1-2; perhaps TRBD1 as D (5 bases). The germline V gene encodes CDR1 SGDLS and CDR2 YYNGEE. This CDR3 is 16 amino acids long. The V end was cut by 2 bases, the J end by 3 bases, with 17 bases between. The CDR3 loop is CASSVRGTDSYYGYTF. The DNA of the CDR3 is TGTGCCAGCAGCGTGCGGGGGACGGACTCCTACTATGGCTACACCTTC.

V usage is TRBV11-2 and J usage is TRBJ2-7; D perhaps matches TRBD1 (6 bases). The V gene's germline CDR1 is SGHAT and CDR2 FQNNGV. The V end lost 4 bases, the J end lost 0 bases, and 13 bases lay between the germline ends. The length of the CDR3 is 15 residues. CDR3 bases: TGTGCCAGCAGCTCGAACAGGGTCAGCTCCTACGAGCAGTACTTC. It codes for CASSSNRVSSYEQYF.

This clonotype was detected ten times or more. The chain couples TRBV12-3 or TRBV12-4 to TRBJ1-1, with D maybe TRBD1 (5 bases). Trimming left V 7 bases short and J 0 bases short, with 9 bases between. The CDR3 is 13 residues long. Here the CDR3 reads CASTSGLNTEAFF. DNA for the CDR3: TGTGCCAGCACCTCGGGACTGAACACTGAAGCTTTCTTT.

This clonotype was found a few times. V usage is TRBV7-9 and J usage is TRBJ2-1, with 8 bases aligning to TRBD1. This CDR3 comprises 13 residues. CDR1 and CDR2 (germline): SEHNR, FQNEAQ (reference sequence). V lost 11 bases, J lost 4 bases, and 7 bases stayed unmatched. CDR3 sequence: CAGGQGRYNEQFF. CDR3 DNA sequence: TGTGCCGGTGGACAGGGTCGGTACAATGAGCAGTTCTTC.

This clonotype was counted between two and nine times. The V and J genes are TRBV7-9 and TRBJ1-2; 8 bases are shared with TRBD1. Germline trimming cut 1 base from V and 13 bases from J; bases unmatched to any gene: 11. There are 14 residues in the CDR3. Germline-derived CDR1 and CDR2 are SEHNR and FQNEAQ (reference sequence). This chain's CDR3 is CASSLDQDREVSTF. The DNA of the CDR3 is TGTGCCAGCAGCTTAGACCAGGACAGGGAAGTATCCACCTTC.

The table lists this clonotype with many counts. V is TRBV2 and J is TRBJ2-2, with TRBD2 identical over 7 bases. V shed 1 base, J shed 5 bases, and the junction held 4 bases outside the gene matches. Germline CDR1 and CDR2: SNHLY and FYNNEI. There are 15 residues in the CDR3. CDR3 bases: TGTGCCAGCAGTGAAGATCAAGCGGGGACCGGGGAGCTGTTTTTT. Translated, it gives CASSEDQAGTGELFF. The full variable domain, with the rest looked up from reference TRBV2 and TRBJ2-2, is EPEVTQTPSHQVTQMGQEVILRCVPISNHLYFYWYRQILGQKVEFLVSFYNNEISEKSEIFDDQFSVERPDGSNFTLKIRSTKLEDSAMYFCASSEDQAGTGELFFGEGSRLTVL.

The chain links TRBV4-1 to TRBJ1-1, with a weak D call TRBD1 (5 bases). The V gene's germline CDR1 is MGHRA and CDR2 YSYEKL. The CDR3 length is 15 residues. Deletions cut 4 bases from V and 3 bases from J, with 15 bases between. The CDR3 coding sequence is TGCGCCAGCAGCCCAGAGTGGAGGGGAGACACTGAAGCTTTCTTT. This sequence encodes CASSPEWRGDTEAFF.

This clonotype has at least ten counts. The chain has TRBV7-2 and TRBJ2-7; D ambiguous. The CDR3 length is 12 residues. V was pared by 6 bases and J by 6 bases, with 12 bases between. CDR1 is SGHTA, CDR2 FQGNSA, per germline. CDR3 sequence (DNA): TGTGCCAGCAGTTCTATATCCCGCGAGCAGTACTTC. Translated, it gives CASSSISREQYF.

Many counts were recorded for this clonotype. The chain links TRBV24-1 to TRBJ2-5, with TRBD1 identical over 10 bases. The junction had 8 bases not matched to a gene; V was cut back by 4 bases and J by 4 bases. The CDR3 contains 16 residues. Germline-derived CDR1 and CDR2 are KGHDR and SFDVKD. This CDR3 reads CATSDKNRDRGETQYF. The CDR3 nucleotides read TGTGCCACCAGTGACAAAAATAGGGACAGGGGAGAGACCCAGTACTTC.

The chain has TRBV7-9 and TRBJ2-3; the D gene could be TRBD1 or TRBD2 (5 bases each). Germline V CDR1 and CDR2: SEHNR, FQNEAQ (reference sequence). The CDR3 runs 14 residues. The ends were cut back, 3 bases at V and 4 bases at J, with 11 bases in the middle. The CDR3 region is CASSLGDGADTQYF. The CDR3 nucleotides read TGTGCCAGCAGCTTGGGGGACGGCGCAGATACGCAGTATTTT.

This clonotype was recorded at least ten times. The gene calls are TRBV18 and TRBJ2-1, with a weak D call TRBD2 (5 bases). CDR1 and CDR2 from the germline V gene are KGHSH and LQKENI. V lost 3 bases, J lost 13 bases, and 16 bases lay in between. The CDR3 covers 13 residues. Here the CDR3 reads CASSPSEGAGQFF. The CDR3 coding sequence is TGTGCCAGCTCACCGAGTGAGGGTGCCGGACAGTTCTTC.

A few counts support this clonotype. The rearrangement uses TRBV12-3 or TRBV12-4 and TRBJ1-1; D perhaps matches TRBD1 (5 bases). There are 15 residues in the CDR3. The ends were cut back, 3 bases at V and 2 bases at J, with 13 bases in the middle. The CDR3 DNA follows: TGTGCCAGCAGTTTCCTGGCAGGGAAAAACACTGAAGCTTTCTTT. Translated, it gives CASSFLAGKNTEAFF.

This clonotype was found many times. The chain is built from TRBV28 and TRBJ1-1; a weak D match, TRBD1 (6 bases). Trimming pared 4 bases from V and 5 bases from J, leaving 17 bases between. This CDR3 is built from 15 residues. From germline, CDR1 is MDHEN and CDR2 SYDVKM. In nucleotides, the CDR3 is TGTGCCAGCAGTTCCGGAGATCAGGGGCGGACTGAAGCTTTCTTT. It codes for CASSSGDQGRTEAFF.

The table lists this clonotype with many counts. The genes are TRBV6-1 and TRBJ1-1; TRBD1 is a possible D gene (5 bases). Trimming took 6 bases from V and 4 from J, leaving 27 bases between them. Germline V lookup: CDR1 MNHNS, CDR2 SASEGT. CDR3 length: 18 amino acids. The CDR3 loop is CASSPPPDMSLLGTEAFF. The DNA for the CDR3 is TGTGCCAGCAGCCCGCCCCCGGACATGTCCCTTTTGGGCACTGAAGCTTTCTTT.

This clonotype appeared many times. CDR3 residues: CASSQVPGGGFYGYTF. The DNA of the CDR3 is TGTGCCAGCAGCCAAGTCCCAGGGGGCGGCTTCTATGGCTACACCTTC. The J gene is TRBJ1-2, the V gene TRBV3-1; 8 nucleotides agree with TRBD1. CDR3 length equals 16 residues. The trim removed 1 base at V and 4 bases at J, leaving 8 bases unmatched. CDR1 and CDR2 from the germline V gene are LGHDT and YNNKEL (reference sequence).